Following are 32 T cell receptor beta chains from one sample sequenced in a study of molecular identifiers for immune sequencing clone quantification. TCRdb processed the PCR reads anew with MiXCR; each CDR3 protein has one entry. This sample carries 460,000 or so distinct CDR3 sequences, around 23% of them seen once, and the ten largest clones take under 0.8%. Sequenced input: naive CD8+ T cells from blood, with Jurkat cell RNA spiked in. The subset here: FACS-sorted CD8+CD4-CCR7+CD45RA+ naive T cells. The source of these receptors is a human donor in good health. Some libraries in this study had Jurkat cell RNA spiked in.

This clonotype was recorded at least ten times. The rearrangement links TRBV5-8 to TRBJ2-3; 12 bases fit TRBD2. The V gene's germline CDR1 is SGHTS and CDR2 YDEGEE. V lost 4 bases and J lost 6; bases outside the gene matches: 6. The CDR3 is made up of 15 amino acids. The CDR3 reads CASSLGLAGMDTQYF. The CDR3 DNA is TGTGCCAGCAGCCTAGGACTAGCGGGAATGGATACGCAGTATTTT.

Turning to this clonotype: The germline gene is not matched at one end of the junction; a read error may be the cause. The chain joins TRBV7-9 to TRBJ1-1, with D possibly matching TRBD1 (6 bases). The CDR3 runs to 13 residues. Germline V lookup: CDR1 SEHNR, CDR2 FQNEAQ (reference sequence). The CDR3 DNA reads TGTGCCGGCGGCTCTACAGGGAGGACTGAGGCTTTCTTT. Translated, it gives CAGGSTGRTEAFF.

For the CDR3, the DNA is TGTGCCAGCAGTTTTCGACAGAGCCCCTACGAGCAGTACTTC. Its protein is CASSFRQSPYEQYF. The chain is built from TRBV6-5 and TRBJ2-7, with a weak D call TRBD1 (5 bases). Germline lookup yields CDR1 MNHEY and CDR2 SVGAGI. The CDR3 sequence is 14 residues long. Trimming shortened V by 4 bases and J by 2 bases, and 12 bases separated the two germline ends.

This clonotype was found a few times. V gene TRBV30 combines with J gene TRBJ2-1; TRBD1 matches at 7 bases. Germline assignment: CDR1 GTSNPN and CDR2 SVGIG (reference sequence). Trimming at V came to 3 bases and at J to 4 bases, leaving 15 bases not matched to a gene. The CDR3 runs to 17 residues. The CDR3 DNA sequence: TGTGCCTGGAGCGGTATGGTCGGGACAGTTTTTTACAATGAGCAGTTCTTC. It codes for CAWSGMVGTVFYNEQFF.

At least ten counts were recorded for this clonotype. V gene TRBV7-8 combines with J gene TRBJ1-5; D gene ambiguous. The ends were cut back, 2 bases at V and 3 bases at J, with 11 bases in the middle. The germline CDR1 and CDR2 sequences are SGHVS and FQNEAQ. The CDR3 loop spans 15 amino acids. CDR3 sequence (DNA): TGTGCCAGCAGCTTATCTTGGGGTACCAATCAGCCCCAGCATTTT. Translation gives CASSLSWGTNQPQHF. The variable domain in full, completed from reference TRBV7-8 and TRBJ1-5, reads GAGVSQSPRYKVAKRGQDVALRCDPISGHVSLFWYQQALGQGPEFLTYFQNEAQLDKSGLPSDRFFAERPEGSVSTLKIQRTQQEDSAVYLCASSLSWGTNQPQHFGDGTRLSIL.

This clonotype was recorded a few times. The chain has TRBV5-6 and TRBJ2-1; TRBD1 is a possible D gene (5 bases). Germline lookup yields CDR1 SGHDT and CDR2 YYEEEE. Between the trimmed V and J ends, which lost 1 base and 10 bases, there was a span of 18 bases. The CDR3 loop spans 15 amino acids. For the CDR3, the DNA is TGTGCCAGCAGCTTGCAGGGCCCTTCTCCATTAGAGCAGTTCTTC. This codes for CASSLQGPSPLEQFF. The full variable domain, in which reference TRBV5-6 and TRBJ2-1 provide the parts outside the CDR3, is DAGVTQSPTHLIKTRGQQVTLRCSPKSGHDTVSWYQQALGQGPQFIFQYYEEEERQRGNFPDRFSGHQFPNYSSELNVNALLLGDSALYLCASSLQGPSPLEQFFGPGTRLTVL.

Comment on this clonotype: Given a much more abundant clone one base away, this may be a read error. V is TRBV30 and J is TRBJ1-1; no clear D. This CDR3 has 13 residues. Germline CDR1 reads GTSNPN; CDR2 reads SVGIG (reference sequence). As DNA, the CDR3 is TGTGCCTGGAGTCATAGTTTTAACACTGAAGCTTACTTT. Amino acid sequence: CAWSHSFNTEAYF.

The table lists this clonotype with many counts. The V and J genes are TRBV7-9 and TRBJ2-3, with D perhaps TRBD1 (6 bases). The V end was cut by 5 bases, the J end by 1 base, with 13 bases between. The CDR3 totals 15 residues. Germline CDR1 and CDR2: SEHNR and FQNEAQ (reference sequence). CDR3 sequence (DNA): TGTGCCAGCAGCCACCGCTACAGGGGCACAGATACGCAGTATTTT. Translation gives CASSHRYRGTDTQYF.

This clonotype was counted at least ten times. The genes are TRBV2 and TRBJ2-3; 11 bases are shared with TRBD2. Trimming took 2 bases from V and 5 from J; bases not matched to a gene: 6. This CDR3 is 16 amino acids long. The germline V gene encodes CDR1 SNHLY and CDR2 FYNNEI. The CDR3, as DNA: TGTGCCAGCAGTGAATCGCCGGGACTAGCGGAAGATACGCAGTATTTT. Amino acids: CASSESPGLAEDTQYF.

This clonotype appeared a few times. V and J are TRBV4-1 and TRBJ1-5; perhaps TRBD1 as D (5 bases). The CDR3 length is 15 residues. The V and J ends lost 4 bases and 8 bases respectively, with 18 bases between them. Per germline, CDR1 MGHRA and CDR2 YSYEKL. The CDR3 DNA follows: TGCGCCAGCAGCCCCAACGGCGGGGCCCGGGAGCCCCAGCATTTT. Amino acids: CASSPNGGAREPQHF.

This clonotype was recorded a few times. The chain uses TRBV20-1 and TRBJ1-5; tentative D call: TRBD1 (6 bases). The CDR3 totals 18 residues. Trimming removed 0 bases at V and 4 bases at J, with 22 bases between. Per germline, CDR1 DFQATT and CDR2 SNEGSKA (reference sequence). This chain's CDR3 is CSARDLSGGRLINQPQHF. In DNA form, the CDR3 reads TGCAGTGCTAGAGACCTAAGCGGGGGGCGGCTAATTAATCAGCCCCAGCATTTT.

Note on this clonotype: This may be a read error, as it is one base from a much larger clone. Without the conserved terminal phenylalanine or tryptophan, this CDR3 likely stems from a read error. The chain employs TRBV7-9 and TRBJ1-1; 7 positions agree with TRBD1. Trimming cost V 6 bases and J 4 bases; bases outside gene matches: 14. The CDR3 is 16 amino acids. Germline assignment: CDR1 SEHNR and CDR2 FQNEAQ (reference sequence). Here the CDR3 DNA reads TGTGCCAGCAGACCCCGAGGGCAGGGGGTAGGCACTGAAGCTTTCTTG. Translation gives CASRPRGQGVGTEAFL.

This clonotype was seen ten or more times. CDR3 residues: CASGNPNSPLHF. The CDR3 nucleotides read TGTGCCAGCGGTAACCCTAATTCACCCCTCCACTTT. This chain connects TRBV7-9 to TRBJ1-6, with D hard to call. Trimming stripped 8 bases from V and 6 bases from J, with 8 bases between. The V gene's germline CDR1 is SEHNR and CDR2 FQNEAQ (reference sequence). The CDR3 is made up of 12 amino acids.

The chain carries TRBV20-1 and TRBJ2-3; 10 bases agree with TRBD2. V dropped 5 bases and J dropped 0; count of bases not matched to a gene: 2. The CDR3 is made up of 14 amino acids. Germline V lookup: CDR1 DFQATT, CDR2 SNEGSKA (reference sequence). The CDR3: CSAGTSVSTDTQYF. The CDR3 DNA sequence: TGCAGTGCTGGGACTAGCGTTAGCACAGATACGCAGTATTTT.

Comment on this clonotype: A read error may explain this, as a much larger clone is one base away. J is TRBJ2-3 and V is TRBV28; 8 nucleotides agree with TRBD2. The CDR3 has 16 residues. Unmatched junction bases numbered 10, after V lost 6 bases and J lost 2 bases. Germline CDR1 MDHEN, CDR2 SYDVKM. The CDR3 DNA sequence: TGTGCCAGCAGCCGGAGATGGACTAGCTCCACAGATACGCAGTATTTT. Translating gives CASSRRWTSSTDTQYF.

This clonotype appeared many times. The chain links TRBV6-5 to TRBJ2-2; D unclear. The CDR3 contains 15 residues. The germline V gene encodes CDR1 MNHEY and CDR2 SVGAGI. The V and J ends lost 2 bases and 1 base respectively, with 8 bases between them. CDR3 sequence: CASSYPWENTGELFF. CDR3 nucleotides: TGTGCCAGCAGTTACCCCTGGGAGAACACCGGGGAGCTGTTTTTT.

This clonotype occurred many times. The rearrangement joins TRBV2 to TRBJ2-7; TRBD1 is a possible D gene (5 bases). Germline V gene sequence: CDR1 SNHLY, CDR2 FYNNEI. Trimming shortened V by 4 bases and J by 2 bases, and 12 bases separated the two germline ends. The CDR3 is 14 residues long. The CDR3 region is CASSARLTAYEQYF. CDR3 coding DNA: TGTGCCAGCAGTGCGAGGCTGACAGCCTACGAGCAGTACTTC. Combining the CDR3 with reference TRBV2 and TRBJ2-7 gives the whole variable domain EPEVTQTPSHQVTQMGQEVILRCVPISNHLYFYWYRQILGQKVEFLVSFYNNEISEKSEIFDDQFSVERPDGSNFTLKIRSTKLEDSAMYFCASSARLTAYEQYFGPGTRLTVT.

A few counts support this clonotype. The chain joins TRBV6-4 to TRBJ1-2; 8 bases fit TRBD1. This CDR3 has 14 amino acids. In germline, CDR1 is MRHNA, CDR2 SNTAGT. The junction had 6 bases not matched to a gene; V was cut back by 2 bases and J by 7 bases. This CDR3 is CASSDNQGASGYTF. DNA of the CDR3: TGTGCCAGCAGTGACAATCAGGGGGCGTCTGGCTACACCTTC.

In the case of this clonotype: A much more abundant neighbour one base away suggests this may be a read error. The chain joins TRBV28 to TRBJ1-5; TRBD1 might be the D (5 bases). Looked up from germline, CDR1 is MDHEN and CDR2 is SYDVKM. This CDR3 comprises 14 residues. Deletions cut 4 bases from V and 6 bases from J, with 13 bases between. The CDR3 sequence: CASSSRAGLQPQHF. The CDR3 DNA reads TGTGCCAGCAGTTCAAGGGCAGGGCTTCAGCCCCAGCATTTT. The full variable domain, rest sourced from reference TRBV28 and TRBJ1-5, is DVKVTQSSRYLVKRTGEKVFLECVQDMDHENMFWYRQDPGLGLRLIYFSYDVKMKEKGDIPEGYSVSREKKERFSLILESASTNQTSMYLCASSSRAGLQPQHFGDGTRLSIL.

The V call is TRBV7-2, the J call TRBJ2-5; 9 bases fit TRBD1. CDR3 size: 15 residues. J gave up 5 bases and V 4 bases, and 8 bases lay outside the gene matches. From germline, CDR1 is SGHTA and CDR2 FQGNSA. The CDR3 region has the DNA TGTGCCAGCAGCTCCGGACAGGGGCCCCGGGAGACCCAGTACTTC. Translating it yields CASSSGQGPRETQYF.

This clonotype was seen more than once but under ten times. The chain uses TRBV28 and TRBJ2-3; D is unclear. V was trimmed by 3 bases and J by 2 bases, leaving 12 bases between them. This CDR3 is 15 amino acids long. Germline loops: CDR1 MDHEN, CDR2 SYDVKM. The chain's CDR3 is CASSFTDDHTDTQYF. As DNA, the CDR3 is TGTGCCAGCAGTTTCACAGACGATCACACAGATACGCAGTATTTT.

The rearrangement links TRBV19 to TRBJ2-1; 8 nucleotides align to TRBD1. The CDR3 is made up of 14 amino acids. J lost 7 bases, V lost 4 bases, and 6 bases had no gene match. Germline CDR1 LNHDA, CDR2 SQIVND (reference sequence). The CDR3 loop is CASSNSGTGNEQFF. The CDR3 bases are TGTGCCAGTAGTAACTCCGGGACAGGTAATGAGCAGTTCTTC.

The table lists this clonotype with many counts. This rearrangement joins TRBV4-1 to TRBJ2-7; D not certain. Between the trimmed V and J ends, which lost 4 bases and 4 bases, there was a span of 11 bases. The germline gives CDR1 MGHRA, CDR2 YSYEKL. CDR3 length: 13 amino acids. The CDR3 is CASSLSDGYEQYF. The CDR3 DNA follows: TGCGCCAGCAGCCTTTCGGACGGGTACGAGCAGTACTTC.

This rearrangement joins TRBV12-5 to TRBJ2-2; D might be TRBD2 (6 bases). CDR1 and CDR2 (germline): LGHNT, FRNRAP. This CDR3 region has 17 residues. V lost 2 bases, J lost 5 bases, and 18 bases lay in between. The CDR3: CASGLRVSGHNTGELFF. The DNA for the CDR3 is TGTGCTAGTGGTTTGAGGGTTAGCGGCCACAATACCGGGGAGCTGTTTTTT.

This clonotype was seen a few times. The CDR3 reads CASSQLGMGEQYF. The CDR3 DNA reads as TGTGCCAGCAGCCAGTTGGGGATGGGGGAGCAGTACTTC. V is TRBV7-3 and J is TRBJ2-7; D gene ambiguous. V lost 5 bases, J lost 7 bases, and 15 bases lay in between. From germline, CDR1 is SGHTA and CDR2 FQGTGA. This CDR3 region has 13 residues. The full variable domain, its missing parts supplied by reference TRBV7-3 and TRBJ2-7, is GAGVSQTPSNKVTEKGKYVELRCDPISGHTALYWYRQSLGQGPEFLIYFQGTGAADDSGLPNDRFFAVRPEGSVSTLKIQRTERGDSAVYLCASSQLGMGEQYFGPGTRLTVT.

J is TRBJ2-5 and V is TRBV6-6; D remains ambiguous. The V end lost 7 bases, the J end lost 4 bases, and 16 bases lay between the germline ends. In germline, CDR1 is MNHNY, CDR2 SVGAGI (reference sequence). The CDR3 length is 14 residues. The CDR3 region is CASTTSLRRETQYF. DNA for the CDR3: TGTGCCAGCACCACCAGCTTGCGCCGAGAGACCCAGTACTTC.

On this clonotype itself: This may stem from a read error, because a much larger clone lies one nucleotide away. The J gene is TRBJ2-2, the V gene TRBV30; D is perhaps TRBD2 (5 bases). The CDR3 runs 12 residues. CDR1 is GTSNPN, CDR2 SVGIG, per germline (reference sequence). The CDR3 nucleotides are TGTGCCTGGAGTTCTGTTACCGGGGAGCTGTTATTT. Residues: CAWSSVTGELLF.

In DNA form, the CDR3 reads TGTGCCAGCAGCTTAGGGGCCGGGGGCTTTGAGCAGTTCTTC. This gives the protein CASSLGAGGFEQFF. The V and J genes are TRBV7-2 and TRBJ2-1, with D perhaps being TRBD1 or TRBD2 (6 bases each). This CDR3 is 14 amino acids long. Trimming pared 1 base from V and 9 bases from J, leaving 13 bases between. Germline V gives CDR1 SGHTA, CDR2 FQGNSA.

Written as DNA, the CDR3 is TGCAGTGCTGTTTCAGCTAGCGACGTCACAGATACGCAGTATTTT. Protein: CSAVSASDVTDTQYF. This chain connects TRBV20-1 to TRBJ2-3; D may be TRBD2 (6 bases). V was pared by 5 bases and J by 2 bases, with 17 bases between. The CDR3 is 15 amino acids. From germline, CDR1 is DFQATT and CDR2 SNEGSKA (reference sequence).

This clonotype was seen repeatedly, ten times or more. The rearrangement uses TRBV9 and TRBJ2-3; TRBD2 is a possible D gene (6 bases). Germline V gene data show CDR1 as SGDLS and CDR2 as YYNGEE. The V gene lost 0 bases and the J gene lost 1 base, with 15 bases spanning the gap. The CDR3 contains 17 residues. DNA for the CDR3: TGTGCCAGCAGCGTAGCCCCGGGGGAAAGTGGCACAGATACGCAGTATTTT. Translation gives CASSVAPGESGTDTQYF.

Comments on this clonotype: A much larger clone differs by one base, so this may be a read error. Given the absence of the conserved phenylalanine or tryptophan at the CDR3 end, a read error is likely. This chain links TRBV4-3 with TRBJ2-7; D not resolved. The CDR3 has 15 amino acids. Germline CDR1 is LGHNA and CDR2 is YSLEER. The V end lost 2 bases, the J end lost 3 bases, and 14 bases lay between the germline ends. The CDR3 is CASSQSLVLNYEQYL. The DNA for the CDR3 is TGCGCCAGCAGCCAATCCCTGGTCCTTAACTACGAGCAGTACCTC.

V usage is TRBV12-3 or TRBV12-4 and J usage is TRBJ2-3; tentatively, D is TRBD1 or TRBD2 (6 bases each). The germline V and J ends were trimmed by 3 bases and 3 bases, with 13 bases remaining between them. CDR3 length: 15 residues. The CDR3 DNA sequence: TGTGCCAGCAGTTTGTGGCAGGGGAGGACAGATACGCAGTATTTT. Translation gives CASSLWQGRTDTQYF.